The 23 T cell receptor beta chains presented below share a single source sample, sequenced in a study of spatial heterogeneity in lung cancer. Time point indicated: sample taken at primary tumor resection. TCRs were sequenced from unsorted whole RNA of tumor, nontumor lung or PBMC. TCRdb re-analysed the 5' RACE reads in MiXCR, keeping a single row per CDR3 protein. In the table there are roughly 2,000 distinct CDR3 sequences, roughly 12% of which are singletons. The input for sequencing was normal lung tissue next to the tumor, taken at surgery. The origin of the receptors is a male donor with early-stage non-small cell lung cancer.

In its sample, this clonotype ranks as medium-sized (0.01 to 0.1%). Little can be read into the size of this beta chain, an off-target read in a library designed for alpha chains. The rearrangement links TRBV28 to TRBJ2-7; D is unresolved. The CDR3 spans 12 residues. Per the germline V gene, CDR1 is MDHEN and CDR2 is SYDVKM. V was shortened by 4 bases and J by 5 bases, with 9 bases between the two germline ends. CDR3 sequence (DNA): TGTGCCAGCAGTTCCTTTAGGGACGAGCAGTACTTC. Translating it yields CASSSFRDEQYF.

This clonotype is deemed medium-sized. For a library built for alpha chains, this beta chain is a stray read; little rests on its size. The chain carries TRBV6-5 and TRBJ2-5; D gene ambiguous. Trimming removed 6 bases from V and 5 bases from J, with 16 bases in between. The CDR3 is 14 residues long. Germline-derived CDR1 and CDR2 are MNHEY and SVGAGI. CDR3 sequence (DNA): TGTGCCAGCAGCGGGCACAGTTCCCGGGAGACCCAGTACTTC. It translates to CASSGHSSRETQYF.

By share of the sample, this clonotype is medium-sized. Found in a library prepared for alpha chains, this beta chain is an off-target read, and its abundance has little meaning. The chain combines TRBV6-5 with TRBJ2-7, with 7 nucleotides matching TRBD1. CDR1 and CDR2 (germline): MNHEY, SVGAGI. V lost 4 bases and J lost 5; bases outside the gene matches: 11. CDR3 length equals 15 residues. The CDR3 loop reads CASSSGKGQRHEQYF. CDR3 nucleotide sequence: TGTGCCAGCAGTTCTGGAAAGGGACAGCGCCACGAGCAGTACTTC.

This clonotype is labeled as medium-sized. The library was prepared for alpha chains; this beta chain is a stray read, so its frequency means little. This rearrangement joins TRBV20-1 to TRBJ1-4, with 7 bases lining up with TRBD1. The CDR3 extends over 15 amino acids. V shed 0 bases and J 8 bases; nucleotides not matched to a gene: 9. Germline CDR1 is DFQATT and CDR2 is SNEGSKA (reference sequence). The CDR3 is CSARDGTVFGEKLFF. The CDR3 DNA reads TGCAGTGCTAGAGATGGGACAGTTTTTGGGGAAAAACTGTTTTTT.

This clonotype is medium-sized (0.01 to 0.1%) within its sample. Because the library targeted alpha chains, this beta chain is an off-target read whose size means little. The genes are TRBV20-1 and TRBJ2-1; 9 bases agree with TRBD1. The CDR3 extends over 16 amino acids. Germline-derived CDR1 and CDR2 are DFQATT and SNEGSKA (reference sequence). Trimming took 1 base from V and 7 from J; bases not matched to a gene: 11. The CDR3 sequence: CSARARAGTGRNEQFF. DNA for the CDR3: TGCAGTGCTAGAGCCCGGGCCGGGACAGGGAGAAATGAGCAGTTCTTC.

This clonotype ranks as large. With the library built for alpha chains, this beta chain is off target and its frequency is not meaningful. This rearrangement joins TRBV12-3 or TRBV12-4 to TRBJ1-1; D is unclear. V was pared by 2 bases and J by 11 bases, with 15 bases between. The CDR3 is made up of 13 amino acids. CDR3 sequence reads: CASSLRSLSEAFF. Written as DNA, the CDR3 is TGTGCCAGCAGTTTAAGGTCCCTGAGTGAGGCTTTCTTT.

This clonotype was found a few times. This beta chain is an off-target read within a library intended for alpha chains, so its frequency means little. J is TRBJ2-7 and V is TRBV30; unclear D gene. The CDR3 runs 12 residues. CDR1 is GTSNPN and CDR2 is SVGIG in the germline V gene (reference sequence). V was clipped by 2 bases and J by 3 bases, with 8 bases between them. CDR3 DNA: TGTGCCTGGAGTCCCAGAAACTACGAGCAGTACTTC. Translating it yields CAWSPRNYEQYF.

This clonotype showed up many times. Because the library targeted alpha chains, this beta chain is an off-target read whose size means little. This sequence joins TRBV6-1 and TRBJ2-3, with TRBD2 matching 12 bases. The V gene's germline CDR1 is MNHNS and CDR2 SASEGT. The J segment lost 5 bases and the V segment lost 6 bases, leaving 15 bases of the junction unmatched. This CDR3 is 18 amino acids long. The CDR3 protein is CASRPRLAGDVGRDTQYF. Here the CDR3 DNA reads TGTGCCAGCAGACCCCGACTAGCGGGGGATGTTGGACGAGATACGCAGTATTTT.

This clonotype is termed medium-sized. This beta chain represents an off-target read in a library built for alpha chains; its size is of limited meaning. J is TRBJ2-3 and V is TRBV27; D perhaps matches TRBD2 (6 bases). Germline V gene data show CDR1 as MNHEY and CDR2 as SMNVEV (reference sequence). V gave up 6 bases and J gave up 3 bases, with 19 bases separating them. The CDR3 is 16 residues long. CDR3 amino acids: CASSRRGASPTDTQYF. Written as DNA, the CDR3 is TGTGCCAGCAGCCGGCGCGGGGCTAGTCCAACAGATACGCAGTATTTT.

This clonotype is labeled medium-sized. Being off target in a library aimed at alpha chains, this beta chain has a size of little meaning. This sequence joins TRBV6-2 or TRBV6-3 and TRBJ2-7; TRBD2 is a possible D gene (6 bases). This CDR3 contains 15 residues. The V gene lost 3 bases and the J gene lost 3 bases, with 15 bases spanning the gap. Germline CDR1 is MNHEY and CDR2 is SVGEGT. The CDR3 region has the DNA TGTGCCAGCAGTTATTTCGGGGGAGCCCACTACGAGCAGTACTTC. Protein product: CASSYFGGAHYEQYF.

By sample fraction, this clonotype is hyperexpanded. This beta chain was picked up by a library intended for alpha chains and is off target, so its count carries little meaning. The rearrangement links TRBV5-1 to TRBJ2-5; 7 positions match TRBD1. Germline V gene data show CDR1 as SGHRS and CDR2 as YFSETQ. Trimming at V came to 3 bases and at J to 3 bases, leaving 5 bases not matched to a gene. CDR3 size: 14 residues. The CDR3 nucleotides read TGCGCCAGCAGCTCGGGACAGCAAGAAGAGACCCAGTACTTC. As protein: CASSSGQQEETQYF.

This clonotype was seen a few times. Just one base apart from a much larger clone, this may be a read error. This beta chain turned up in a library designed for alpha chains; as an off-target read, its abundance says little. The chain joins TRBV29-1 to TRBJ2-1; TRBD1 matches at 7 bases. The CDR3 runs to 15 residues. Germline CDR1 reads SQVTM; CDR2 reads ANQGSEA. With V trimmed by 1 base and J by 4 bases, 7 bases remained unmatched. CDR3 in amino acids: CSVEVGDSVYNEQFF. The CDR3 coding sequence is TGCAGCGTTGAAGTTGGGGACAGTGTATACAATGAGCAGTTCTTC.

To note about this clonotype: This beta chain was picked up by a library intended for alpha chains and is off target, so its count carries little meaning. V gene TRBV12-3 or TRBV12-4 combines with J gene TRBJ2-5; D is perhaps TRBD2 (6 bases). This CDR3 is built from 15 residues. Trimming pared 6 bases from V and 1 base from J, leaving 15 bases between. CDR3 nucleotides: TGTGCCAGCAGCTTGGCCCGGGACTTCCAAGAGACCCAGTACTTC. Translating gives CASSLARDFQETQYF.

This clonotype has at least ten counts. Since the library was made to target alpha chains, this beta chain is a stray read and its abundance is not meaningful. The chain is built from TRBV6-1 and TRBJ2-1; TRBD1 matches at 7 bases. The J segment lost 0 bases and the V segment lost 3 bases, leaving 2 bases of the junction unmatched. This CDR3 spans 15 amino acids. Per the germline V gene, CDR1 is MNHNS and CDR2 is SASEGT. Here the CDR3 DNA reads TGTGCCAGCAGTGAGGACAGGAGCTCCTACAATGAGCAGTTCTTC. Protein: CASSEDRSSYNEQFF.

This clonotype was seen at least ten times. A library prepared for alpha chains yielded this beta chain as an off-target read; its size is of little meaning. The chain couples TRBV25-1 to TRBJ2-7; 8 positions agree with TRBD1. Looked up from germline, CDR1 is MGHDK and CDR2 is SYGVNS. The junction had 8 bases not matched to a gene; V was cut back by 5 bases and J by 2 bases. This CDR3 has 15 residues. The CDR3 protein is CASSTLQGATYEQYF. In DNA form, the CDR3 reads TGTGCCAGCAGTACTCTCCAGGGGGCCACCTACGAGCAGTACTTC.

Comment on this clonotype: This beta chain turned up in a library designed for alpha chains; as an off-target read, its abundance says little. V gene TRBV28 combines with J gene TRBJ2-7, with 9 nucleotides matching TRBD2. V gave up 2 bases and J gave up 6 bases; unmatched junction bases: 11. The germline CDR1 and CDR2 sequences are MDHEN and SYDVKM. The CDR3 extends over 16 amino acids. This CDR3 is CASSLAGLAKQSEQYF. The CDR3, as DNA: TGTGCCAGCAGTTTAGCCGGACTAGCGAAGCAGAGCGAGCAGTACTTC.

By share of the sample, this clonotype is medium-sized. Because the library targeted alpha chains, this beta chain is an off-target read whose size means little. CDR3 protein: CASSYDTRGLNTEAFF. CDR3 DNA: TGTGCCAGCAGTTACGACACCCGCGGCTTGAACACTGAAGCTTTCTTT. This chain connects TRBV6-5 to TRBJ1-1; D ambiguous. CDR1 is MNHEY and CDR2 is SVGAGI in the germline V gene. The length of the CDR3 is 16 residues. The V end lost 2 bases, the J end lost 0 bases, and 13 bases lay between the germline ends.

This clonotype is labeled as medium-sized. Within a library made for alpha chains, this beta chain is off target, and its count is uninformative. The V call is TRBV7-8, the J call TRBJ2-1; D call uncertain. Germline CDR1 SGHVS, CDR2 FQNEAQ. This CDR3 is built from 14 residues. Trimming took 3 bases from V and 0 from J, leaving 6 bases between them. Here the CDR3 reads CASSFRSSYNEQFF. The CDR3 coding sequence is TGTGCCAGCAGCTTCAGGAGCTCCTACAATGAGCAGTTCTTC. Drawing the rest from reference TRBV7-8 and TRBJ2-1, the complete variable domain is GAGVSQSPRYKVAKRGQDVALRCDPISGHVSLFWYQQALGQGPEFLTYFQNEAQLDKSGLPSDRFFAERPEGSVSTLKIQRTQQEDSAVYLCASSFRSSYNEQFFGPGTRLTVL.

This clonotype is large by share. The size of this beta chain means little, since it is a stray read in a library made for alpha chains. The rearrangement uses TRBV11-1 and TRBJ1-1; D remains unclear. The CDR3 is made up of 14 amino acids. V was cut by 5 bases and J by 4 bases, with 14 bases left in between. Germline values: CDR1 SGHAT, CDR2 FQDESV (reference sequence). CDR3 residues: CASSPRTGGTEAFF. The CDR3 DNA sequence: TGTGCCAGCAGCCCACGGACGGGTGGCACTGAAGCTTTCTTT.

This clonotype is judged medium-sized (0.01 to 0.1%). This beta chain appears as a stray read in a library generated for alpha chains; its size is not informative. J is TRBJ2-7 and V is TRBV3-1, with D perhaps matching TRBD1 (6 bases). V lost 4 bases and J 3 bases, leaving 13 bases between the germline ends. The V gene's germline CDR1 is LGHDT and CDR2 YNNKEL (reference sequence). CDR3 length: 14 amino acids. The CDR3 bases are TGTGCCAGCAGCCCGTTGGGGGCCCACTACGAGCAGTACTTC. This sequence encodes CASSPLGAHYEQYF.

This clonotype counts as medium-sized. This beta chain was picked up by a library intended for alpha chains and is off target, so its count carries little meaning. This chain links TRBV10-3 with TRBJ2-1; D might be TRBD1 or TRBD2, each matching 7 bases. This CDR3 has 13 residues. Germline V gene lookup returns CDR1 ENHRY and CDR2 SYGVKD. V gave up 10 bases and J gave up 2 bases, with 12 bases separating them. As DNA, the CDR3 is TGTGCCACCAGGGGGGGGGCCTACAATGAGCAGTTCTTC. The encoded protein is CATRGGAYNEQFF.

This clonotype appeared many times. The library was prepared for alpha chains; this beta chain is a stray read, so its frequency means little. Here the CDR3 DNA reads TGCAGTGCTAGAGGTCGGGACTACGGGGGAACCAAAAACATTCAGTACTTC. It is translated as CSARGRDYGGTKNIQYF. The chain joins TRBV20-1 to TRBJ2-4; 7 bases fit TRBD2. Germline CDR1 and CDR2: DFQATT and SNEGSKA (reference sequence). The CDR3 runs to 17 residues. Trimming cost V 1 base and J 2 bases; bases outside gene matches: 11.

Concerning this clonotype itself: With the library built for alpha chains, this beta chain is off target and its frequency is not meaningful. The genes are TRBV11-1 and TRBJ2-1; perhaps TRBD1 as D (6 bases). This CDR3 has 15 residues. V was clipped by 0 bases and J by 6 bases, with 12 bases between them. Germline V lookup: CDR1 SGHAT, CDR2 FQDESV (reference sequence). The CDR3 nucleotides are TGTGCCAGCAGCTTAGCTGGGACACAGGGCAATGAGCAGTTCTTC. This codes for CASSLAGTQGNEQFF.